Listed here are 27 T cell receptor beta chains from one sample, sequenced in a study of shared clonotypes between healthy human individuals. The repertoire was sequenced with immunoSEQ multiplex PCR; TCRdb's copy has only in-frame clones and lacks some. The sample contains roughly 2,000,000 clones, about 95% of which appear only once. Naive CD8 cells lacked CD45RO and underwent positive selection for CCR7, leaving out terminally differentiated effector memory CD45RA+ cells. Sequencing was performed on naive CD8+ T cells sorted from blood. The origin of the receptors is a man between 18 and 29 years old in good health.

CDR3: CASSLDEKGQGVDEQYF. The CDR3, as DNA: TGTGCCAGCAGCTTAGACGAGAAGGGGCAGGGCGTTGACGAGCAGTACTTC. V and J are TRBV11-2 and TRBJ2-7; weak D call: TRBD1 (5 bases). In germline, CDR1 is SGHAT, CDR2 FQNNGV. Trimming removed 0 bases at V and 5 bases at J, with 20 bases between. The CDR3 spans 17 residues.

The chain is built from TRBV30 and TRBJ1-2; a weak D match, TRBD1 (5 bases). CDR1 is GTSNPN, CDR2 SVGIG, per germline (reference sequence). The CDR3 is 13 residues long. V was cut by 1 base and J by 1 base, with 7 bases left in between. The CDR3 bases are TGTGCCTGGAGTGCAGGGAATAACTATGGCTACACCTTC. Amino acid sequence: CAWSAGNNYGYTF.

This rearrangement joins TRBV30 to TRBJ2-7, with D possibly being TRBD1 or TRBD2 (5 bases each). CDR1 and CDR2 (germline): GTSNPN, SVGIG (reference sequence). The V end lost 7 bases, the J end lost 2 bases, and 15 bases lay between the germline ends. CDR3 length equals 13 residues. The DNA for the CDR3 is TGTGCCTTGGGGACCGCCGATACCTACGAGCAGTACTTC. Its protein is CALGTADTYEQYF. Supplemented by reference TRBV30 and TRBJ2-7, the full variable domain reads SQTIHQWPATLVQPVGSPLSLECTVEGTSNPNLYWYRQAAGRGLQLLFYSVGIGQISSEVPQNLSASRPQDRQFILSSKKLLLSDSGFYLCALGTADTYEQYFGPGTRLTVT.

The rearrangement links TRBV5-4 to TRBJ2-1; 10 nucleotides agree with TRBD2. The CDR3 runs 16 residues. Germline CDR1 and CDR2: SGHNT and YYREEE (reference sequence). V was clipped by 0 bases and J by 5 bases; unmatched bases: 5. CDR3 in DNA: TGTGCCAGCAGCTTGGGGCTAGCGGGAGACGACAATGAGCAGTTCTTC. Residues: CASSLGLAGDDNEQFF.

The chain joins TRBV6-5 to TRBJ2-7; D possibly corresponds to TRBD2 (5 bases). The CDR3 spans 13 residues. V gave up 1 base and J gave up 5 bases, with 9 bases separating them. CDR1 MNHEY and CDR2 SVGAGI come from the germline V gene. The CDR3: CASSYLEGHEQYF. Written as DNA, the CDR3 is TGTGCCAGCAGTTACTTAGAGGGCCACGAGCAGTACTTC.

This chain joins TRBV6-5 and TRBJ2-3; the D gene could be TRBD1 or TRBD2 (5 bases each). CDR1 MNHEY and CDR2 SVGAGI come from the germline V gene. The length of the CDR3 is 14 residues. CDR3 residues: CVRGGRHPTDTQYF. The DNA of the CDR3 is TGTGTTCGGGGCGGACGACACCCCACAGATACGCAGTATTTT.

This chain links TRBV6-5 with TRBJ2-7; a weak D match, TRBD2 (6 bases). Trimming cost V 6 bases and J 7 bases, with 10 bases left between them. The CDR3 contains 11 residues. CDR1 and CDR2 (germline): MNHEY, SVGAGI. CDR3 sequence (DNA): TGTGCCAGCAGGACTAGTCGGGAGCAGTACTTC. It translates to CASRTSREQYF.

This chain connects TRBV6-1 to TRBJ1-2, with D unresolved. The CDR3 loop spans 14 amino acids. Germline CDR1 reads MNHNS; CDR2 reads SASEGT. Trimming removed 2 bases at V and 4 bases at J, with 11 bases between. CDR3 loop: CASSESSSLYGYTF. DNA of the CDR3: TGTGCCAGCAGTGAATCCTCCAGTCTCTATGGCTACACCTTC.

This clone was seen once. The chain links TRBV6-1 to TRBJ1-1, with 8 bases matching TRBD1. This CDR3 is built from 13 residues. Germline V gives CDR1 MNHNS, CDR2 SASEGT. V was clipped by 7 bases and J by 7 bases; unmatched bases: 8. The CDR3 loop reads CASTETGGSEAFF. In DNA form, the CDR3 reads TGTGCCAGCACCGAAACAGGGGGTAGTGAAGCTTTCTTT.

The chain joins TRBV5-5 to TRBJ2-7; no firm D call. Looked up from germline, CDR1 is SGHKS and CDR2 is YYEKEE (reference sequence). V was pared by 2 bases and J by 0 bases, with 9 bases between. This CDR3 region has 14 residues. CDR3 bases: TGTGCCAGCAGCTTCAGGCAGGCCTCCTACGAGCAGTACTTC. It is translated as CASSFRQASYEQYF. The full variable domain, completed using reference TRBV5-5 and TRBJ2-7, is DAGVTQSPTHLIKTRGQQVTLRCSPISGHKSVSWYQQVLGQGPQFIFQYYEKEERGRGNFPDRFSARQFPNYSSELNVNALLLGDSALYLCASSFRQASYEQYFGPGTRLTVT.

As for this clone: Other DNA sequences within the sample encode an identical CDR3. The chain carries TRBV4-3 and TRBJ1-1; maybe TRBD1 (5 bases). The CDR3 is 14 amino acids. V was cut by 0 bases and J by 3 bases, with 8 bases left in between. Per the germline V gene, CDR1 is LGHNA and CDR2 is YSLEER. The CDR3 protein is CASSQDQGYTEAFF. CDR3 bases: TGCGCCAGCAGCCAAGATCAGGGTTACACTGAAGCTTTCTTT.

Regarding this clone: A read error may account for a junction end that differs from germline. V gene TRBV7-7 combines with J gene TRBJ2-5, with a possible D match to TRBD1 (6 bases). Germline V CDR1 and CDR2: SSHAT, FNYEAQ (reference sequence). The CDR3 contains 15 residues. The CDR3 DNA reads TGTGCTAGCAGCTCTGGACAGCTAATCTGGGAGACCCAGTACTTC. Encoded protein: CASSSGQLIWETQYF.

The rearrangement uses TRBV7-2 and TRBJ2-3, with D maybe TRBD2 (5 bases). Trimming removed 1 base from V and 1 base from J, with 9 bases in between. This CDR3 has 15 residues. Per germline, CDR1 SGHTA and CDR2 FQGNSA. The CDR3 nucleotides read TGTGCCAGCAGCTTAGTGGAGGTGGGCACAGATACGCAGTATTTT. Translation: CASSLVEVGTDTQYF.

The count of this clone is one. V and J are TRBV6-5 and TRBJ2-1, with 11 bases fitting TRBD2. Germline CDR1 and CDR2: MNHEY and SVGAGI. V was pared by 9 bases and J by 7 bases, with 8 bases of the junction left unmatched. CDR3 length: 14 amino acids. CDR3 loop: CASGVAGGPNEQFF. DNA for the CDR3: TGTGCCAGTGGGGTAGCGGGAGGGCCTAATGAGCAGTTCTTC.

This CDR3 reads CASSLGTGNNEKLFF. CDR3 nucleotide sequence: TGTGCCAGCAGTTTAGGGACAGGGAATAATGAAAAACTGTTTTTT. The chain combines TRBV27 with TRBJ1-4; the match to TRBD1 covers 9 bases. Germline trimming cut 2 bases from V and 4 bases from J; bases unmatched to any gene: 2. The germline V gene encodes CDR1 MNHEY and CDR2 SMNVEV (reference sequence). The CDR3 is 15 amino acids. The full variable domain, in which reference TRBV27 and TRBJ1-4 provide the parts outside the CDR3, is EAQVTQNPRYLITVTGKKLTVTCSQNMNHEYMSWYRQDPGLGLRQIYYSMNVEVTDKGDVPEGYKVSRKEKRNFPLILESPSPNQTSLYFCASSLGTGNNEKLFFGSGTQLSVL.

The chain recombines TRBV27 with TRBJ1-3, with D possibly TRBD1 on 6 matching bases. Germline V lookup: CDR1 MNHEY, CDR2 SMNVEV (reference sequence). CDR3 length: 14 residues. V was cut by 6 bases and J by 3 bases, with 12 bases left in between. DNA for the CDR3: TGTGCCAGCAGCCCCGGGGGGCTTGGAAACACCATATATTTT. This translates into CASSPGGLGNTIYF.

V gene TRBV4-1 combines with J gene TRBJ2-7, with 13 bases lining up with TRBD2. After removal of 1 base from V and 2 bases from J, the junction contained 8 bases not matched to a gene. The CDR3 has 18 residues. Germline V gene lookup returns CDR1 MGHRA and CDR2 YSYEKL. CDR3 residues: CASSQGPPGLAGTYEQYF. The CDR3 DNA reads TGCGCCAGCAGCCAAGGCCCCCCGGGACTAGCGGGGACCTACGAGCAGTACTTC.

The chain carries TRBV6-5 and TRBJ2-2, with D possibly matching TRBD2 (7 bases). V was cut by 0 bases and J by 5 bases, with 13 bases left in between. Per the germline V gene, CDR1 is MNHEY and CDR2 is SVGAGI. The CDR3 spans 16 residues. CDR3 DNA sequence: TGTGCCAGCAGTTACTCAGGGGGGGAAAAAACCGGGGAGCTGTTTTTT. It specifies CASSYSGGEKTGELFF.

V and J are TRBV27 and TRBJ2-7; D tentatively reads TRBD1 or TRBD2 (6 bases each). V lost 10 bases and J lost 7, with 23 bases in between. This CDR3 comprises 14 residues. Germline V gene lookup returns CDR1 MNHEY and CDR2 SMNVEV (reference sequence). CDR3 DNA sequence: TGTGCCACCCGCAGGAGGGGACAATCGGGGGAGCAGTACTTC. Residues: CATRRRGQSGEQYF.

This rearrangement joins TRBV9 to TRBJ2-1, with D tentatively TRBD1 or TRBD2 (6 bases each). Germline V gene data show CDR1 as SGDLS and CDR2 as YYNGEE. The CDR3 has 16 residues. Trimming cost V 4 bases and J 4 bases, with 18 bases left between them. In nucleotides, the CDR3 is TGTGCCAGCAGCCCCCTCCTGGGGGGCGGGTACAATGAGCAGTTCTTC. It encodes CASSPLLGGGYNEQFF.

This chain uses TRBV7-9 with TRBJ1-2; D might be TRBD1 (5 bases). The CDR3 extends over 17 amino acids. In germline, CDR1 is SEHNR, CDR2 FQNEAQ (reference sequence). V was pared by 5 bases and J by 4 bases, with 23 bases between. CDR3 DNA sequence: TGTGCCAGCAGCCCAGAACCCGGACACAAAAGCAGCTATGGCTACACCTTC. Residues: CASSPEPGHKSSYGYTF.

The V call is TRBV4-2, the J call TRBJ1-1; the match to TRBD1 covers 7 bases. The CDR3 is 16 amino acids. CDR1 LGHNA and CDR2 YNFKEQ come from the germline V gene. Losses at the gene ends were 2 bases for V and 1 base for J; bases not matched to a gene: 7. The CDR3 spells CASSQPTGWENTEAFF. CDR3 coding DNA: TGTGCCAGCAGCCAACCGACAGGGTGGGAGAACACTGAAGCTTTCTTT.

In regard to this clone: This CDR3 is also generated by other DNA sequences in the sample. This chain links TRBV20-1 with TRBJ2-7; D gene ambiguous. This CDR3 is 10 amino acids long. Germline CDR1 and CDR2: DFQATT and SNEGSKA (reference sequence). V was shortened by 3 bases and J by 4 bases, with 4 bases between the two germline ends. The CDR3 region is CSASQYEQYF. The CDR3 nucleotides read TGCAGTGCTAGCCAATACGAGCAGTACTTC.

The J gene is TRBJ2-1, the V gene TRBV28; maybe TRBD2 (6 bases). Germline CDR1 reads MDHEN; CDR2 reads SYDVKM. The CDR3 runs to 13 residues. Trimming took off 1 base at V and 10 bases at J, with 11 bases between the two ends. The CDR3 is CASSLSGEWEQFF. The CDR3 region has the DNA TGTGCCAGCAGTTTATCGGGGGAGTGGGAGCAGTTCTTC.

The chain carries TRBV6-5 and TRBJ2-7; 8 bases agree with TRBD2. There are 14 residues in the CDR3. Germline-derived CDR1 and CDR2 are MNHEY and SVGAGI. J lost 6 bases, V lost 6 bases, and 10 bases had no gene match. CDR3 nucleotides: TGTGCCAGCAGCCGGGCGGGACTAGACTTCGAGCAGTACTTC. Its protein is CASSRAGLDFEQYF.

CDR3 protein: CASSVEEGEWDNEQFF. DNA of the CDR3: TGTGCCAGCAGCGTAGAAGAAGGCGAATGGGACAATGAGCAGTTCTTC. The chain is built from TRBV9 and TRBJ2-1; no clear D gene. V was pared by 0 bases and J by 5 bases, with 15 bases between. From germline, CDR1 is SGDLS and CDR2 YYNGEE. CDR3 size: 16 residues.

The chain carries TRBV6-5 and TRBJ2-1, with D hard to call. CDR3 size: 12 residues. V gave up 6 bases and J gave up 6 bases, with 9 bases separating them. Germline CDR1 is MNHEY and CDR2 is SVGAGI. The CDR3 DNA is TGTGCCAGCAGCTCTGGGATCAATGAGCAGTTCTTC. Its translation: CASSSGINEQFF.